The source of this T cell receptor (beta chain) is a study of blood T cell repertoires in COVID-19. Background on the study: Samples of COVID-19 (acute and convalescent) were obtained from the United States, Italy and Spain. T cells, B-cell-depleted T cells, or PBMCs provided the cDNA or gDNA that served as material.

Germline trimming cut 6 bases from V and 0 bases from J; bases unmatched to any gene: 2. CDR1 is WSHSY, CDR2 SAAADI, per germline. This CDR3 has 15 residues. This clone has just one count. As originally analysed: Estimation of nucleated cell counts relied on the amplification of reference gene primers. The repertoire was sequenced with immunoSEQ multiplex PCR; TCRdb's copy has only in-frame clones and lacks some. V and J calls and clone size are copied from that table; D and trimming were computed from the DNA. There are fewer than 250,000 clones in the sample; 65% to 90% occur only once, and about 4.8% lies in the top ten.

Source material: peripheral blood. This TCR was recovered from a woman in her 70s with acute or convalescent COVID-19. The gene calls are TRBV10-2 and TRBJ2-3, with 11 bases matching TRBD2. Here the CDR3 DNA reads TGCGCCAGCAGCCGACTAGCGGGGAGCACAGATACGCAGTATTTT. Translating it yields CASSRLAGSTDTQYF.